This T cell receptor beta chain stems from a study of neoadjuvant anti-PD-1 for oral cavity cancer. Study-wide context: Non-progressing patients received a fourth nivolumab dose near day 43, then surgery on days 50-56.

The table came from immunoSEQ multiplex PCR; TCRdb's copy has only in-frame clones and leaves some out. The table has approximately 72,000 clones, around 83% seen once. These newly diagnosed stage II-IVA oral cavity squamous cell carcinoma patients had no prior systemic or radiation treatment. The sequences come from PBMCs, collected before nivolumab (anti-PD-1) treatment. This clonotype originated in a person aged 40-85 years with oral cavity squamous cell carcinoma.

The CDR3 protein is CASSDVSGGSTDTQYF. The CDR3 coding sequence is TGTGCCAGCAGTGACGTGAGCGGGGGGTCCACAGATACGCAGTATTTT. The chain has TRBV6-4 and TRBJ2-3, with TRBD2 identical over 9 bases. Germline values: CDR1 MRHNA, CDR2 SNTAGT. This CDR3 region has 16 residues. V gave up 2 bases and J gave up 2 bases; unmatched junction bases: 5.